This entry is about one T cell receptor beta chain. The authors' processing: Amplification from reference gene primers served as the basis for estimated nucleated cell counts. Some clones are missing from TCRdb's copy, which holds only in-frame ones; the method was immunoSEQ multiplex PCR. Clone size and the V and J calls come from that table; the DNA yielded D and trimming. The sample yields 200,000 to 250,000 clones, approximately 86% seen once. This sample stems from a study of blood T cell repertoires in COVID-19. Study-level background: COVID-19 samples, acute and convalescent, were from the United States, Italy and Spain. Nucleic acid was either cDNA or gDNA, and it came from T cells, B-cell-depleted T cells, or PBMCs.

The V and J ends lost 1 base and 5 bases, in that order; junction bases with no gene match: 1. Germline assignment: CDR1 MNHEY and CDR2 SMNVEV (reference sequence). This CDR3 is 13 amino acids long. Sequencing used peripheral blood. This sequence was found in a woman of 80 years or more with acute or convalescent COVID-19. V and J are TRBV27 and TRBJ2-5; TRBD2 matches at 7 bases. This CDR3 reads CASSLWGGETQYF. The CDR3 DNA sequence: TGTGCCAGCAGTTTATGGGGAGGGGAGACCCAGTACTTC.